This note documents a single TCR beta chain sequence. The CDR3 consists of 14 residues. V was pared by 4 bases and J by 2 bases, with 12 bases between. CDR1 is DFQATT and CDR2 is SNEGSKA in the germline V gene (reference sequence). At least 7 million PBMCs were isolated per sample. This specimen comes from a study of blood T cells in healthy people across ages. Study-level background: T cells yielded about one barcoded beta molecule per two cells through template switching.

For the second PCR, which ran for 7 to 11 cycles, a sample-barcoded 5' primer and a J-beta primer mix were used. MiXCR, applied by TCRdb to the 5' RACE reads, yields one record per CDR3 protein. This table holds around 2 million distinct CDR3 sequences, approximately 39% found once. The chain employs TRBV20-1 and TRBJ2-1, with a possible D match to TRBD2 (6 bases). The TCR comes from a human donor in good health. Sequencing was performed on blood. The CDR3 reads CSATLARTYNEQFF. CDR3 nucleotide sequence: TGCAGTGCTACTCTAGCGAGGACCTACAATGAGCAGTTCTTC.